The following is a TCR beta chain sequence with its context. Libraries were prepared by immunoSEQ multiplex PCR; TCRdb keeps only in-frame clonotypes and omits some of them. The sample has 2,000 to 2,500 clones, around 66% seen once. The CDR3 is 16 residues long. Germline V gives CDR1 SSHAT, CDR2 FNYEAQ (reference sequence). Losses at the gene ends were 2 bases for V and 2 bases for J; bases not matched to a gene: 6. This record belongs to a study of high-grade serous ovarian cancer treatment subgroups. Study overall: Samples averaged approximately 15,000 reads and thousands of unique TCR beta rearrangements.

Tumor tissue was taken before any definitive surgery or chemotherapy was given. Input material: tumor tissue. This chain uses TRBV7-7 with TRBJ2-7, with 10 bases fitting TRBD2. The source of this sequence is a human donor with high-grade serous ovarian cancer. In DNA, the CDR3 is TGTGCCAGCAGCTTAAAAGGGACTAGCGACCCCTACGAGCAGTACTTC. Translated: CASSLKGTSDPYEQYF.